This T cell receptor beta chain was identified during a study of cytomegalovirus exposure and HLA in healthy donors. The overall study: Around 80 million unique TCR sequences came from HLA-typed donors in an early release. General study findings and limits: Analysis was carried out at a later point, and it linked a missense DCLRE1C variant to TCR beta V- and J-gene trimming. Upon later analysis, TCR association rates were observed to vary by HLA locus, being highest for DRB1 and lowest for HLA-C.

Amplification used 60 Vbeta primers and 13 Jbeta primers. Libraries were prepared by immunoSEQ multiplex PCR; TCRdb keeps only in-frame clonotypes and omits some of them. The repertoire includes roughly 97,000 clones, 70% to 85% of them detected once, and about 5.7% sits in the top ten. With respect to this clone: Its antigen is unknown.

The donors were healthy bone marrow donors. The receptor's source is a woman younger than 30 in good health and CMV-seropositive. Sequenced material: PBMCs.

The CDR3 DNA reads TGTGCCAGCAGCGAGCGGCAGTTTTCTAACTATGGCTACACCTTC. It yields the protein CASSERQFSNYGYTF. The V gene is TRBV27, the J gene TRBJ1-2; D unresolved. V was shortened by 6 bases and J by 0 bases, with 14 bases between the two germline ends. Germline CDR1 reads MNHEY; CDR2 reads SMNVEV (reference sequence). This CDR3 is 15 amino acids long.